The 22 T cell receptor beta chains reported below all come from one sample, sequenced in a study of CD8+ T cells in alopecia areata. In each case, RNA was isolated and then reverse transcribed into cDNA as the sequencing template. Clones were read by immunoSEQ multiplex PCR, and TCRdb kept only the in-frame ones, dropping some. Of 110,000 or so clones in the sample, under 40% were seen once. Specimen: CD4+ T cells sorted from blood. The receptors were gathered from a human donor with alopecia areata.

The CDR3 DNA follows: TGTGCCAGCGCGAATACCGGGGTTGGGACTGAAGCTTTCTTT. The encoded protein is CASANTGVGTEAFF. The chain combines TRBV5-6 with TRBJ1-1; no firm D call. The CDR3 contains 14 residues. The germline CDR1 and CDR2 sequences are SGHDT and YYEEEE. With 7 bases removed from V and 5 bases from J, the gap between germline ends came to 18 bases.

This clone occurred a few times. V is TRBV4-1 and J is TRBJ2-5; D gene ambiguous. Trimming took 1 base from V and 5 from J, leaving 8 bases between them. CDR3 length: 13 amino acids. Germline V gene sequence: CDR1 MGHRA, CDR2 YSYEKL. The CDR3 DNA follows: TGCGCCAGCAGCCAAGCAGTCTCGGAGACCCAGTACTTC. It specifies CASSQAVSETQYF.

This sequence joins TRBV29-1 and TRBJ2-5; 9 bases match TRBD1. Germline CDR1 is SQVTM and CDR2 is ANQGSEA. With 6 bases clipped from V and 5 bases from J, the junction kept 7 bases outside the gene matches. The CDR3 spans 13 residues. CDR3 DNA sequence: TGCAGCGTCGCCACAGGGGGCTGGGAGACCCAGTACTTC. Protein sequence: CSVATGGWETQYF.

This clone was observed a handful of times. The chain combines TRBV28 with TRBJ2-1, with TRBD2 matching 9 bases. Trimming took 3 bases from V and 2 from J; bases not matched to a gene: 8. The CDR3 runs 17 residues. Germline V gives CDR1 MDHEN, CDR2 SYDVKM. DNA for the CDR3: TGTGCCAGCAGTTTCCCGACTAGCGGAGGGGCCTACAATGAGCAGTTCTTC. Its translation: CASSFPTSGGAYNEQFF.

Details on this clone: The junction shows a germline mismatch at one end, possibly a read error. This chain connects TRBV13 to TRBJ2-7; D tentatively fits TRBD1 or TRBD2 (5 bases each). The CDR3 extends over 12 amino acids. CDR1 PRHDT and CDR2 FYEKMQ come from the germline V gene (reference sequence). This chain's CDR3 is CASSHRGVSLSF. CDR3 bases: TGTGCCAGCAGCCACAGAGGGGTTTCTCTTTCTTTC.

V usage is TRBV9 and J usage is TRBJ2-5; 9 positions match TRBD2. Germline lookup yields CDR1 SGDLS and CDR2 YYNGEE. The V and J ends lost 1 base and 2 bases, in that order; junction bases with no gene match: 6. CDR3 length: 16 amino acids. CDR3 amino acids: CASSVQGLAGQETQYF. Here the CDR3 DNA reads TGTGCCAGCAGCGTACAGGGTCTAGCGGGACAAGAGACCCAGTACTTC.

The rearrangement links TRBV6-6 to TRBJ1-2; 7 bases line up with TRBD1. Trimming at V came to 2 bases and at J to 3 bases, leaving 9 bases not matched to a gene. The germline V gene encodes CDR1 MNHNY and CDR2 SVGAGI (reference sequence). CDR3 length: 16 residues. The CDR3 bases are TGTGCCAGCAGTTACACTGCGCTTGGGACAGACTATGGCTACACCTTC. Its translation is CASSYTALGTDYGYTF.

This clone occurred a few times. This chain links TRBV6-6 with TRBJ2-3; 9 bases fit TRBD2. V gave up 5 bases and J gave up 5 bases; unmatched junction bases: 8. Germline V lookup: CDR1 MNHNY, CDR2 SVGAGI (reference sequence). This CDR3 region has 15 residues. This CDR3 reads CASSRSGTSLDTQYF. CDR3 DNA sequence: TGTGCCAGCAGTCGATCCGGGACTAGCTTAGATACGCAGTATTTT.

This chain joins TRBV5-1 and TRBJ2-3; a possible D gene is TRBD2 (7 bases). V was trimmed by 4 bases and J by 2 bases, leaving 11 bases between them. The CDR3 extends over 14 amino acids. Germline CDR1 and CDR2: SGHRS and YFSETQ. This CDR3 is CASSDGGPTDTQYF. The CDR3 DNA reads as TGCGCCAGCAGCGACGGGGGGCCCACAGATACGCAGTATTTT.

As regards this clone: The identical CDR3 is also encoded by other nucleotide sequences in the sample. The V call is TRBV4-1, the J call TRBJ2-5, with TRBD2 as a possible D gene (5 bases). The CDR3 sequence is 14 residues long. V lost 3 bases to trimming and J lost 2 bases, with 10 bases between them. The germline V gene encodes CDR1 MGHRA and CDR2 YSYEKL. The CDR3 loop is CASSHPDFQETQYF. The CDR3 DNA is TGCGCCAGCAGCCACCCGGACTTTCAAGAGACCCAGTACTTC.

J is TRBJ2-3 and V is TRBV11-2; no reliable D call. The CDR3 length is 15 residues. The V gene lost 9 bases and the J gene lost 0 bases, with 16 bases spanning the gap. In germline, CDR1 is SGHAT, CDR2 FQNNGV. The CDR3 sequence: CASALLRLSTDTQYF. The CDR3 DNA follows: TGTGCCAGTGCCCTGCTGCGGCTTAGCACAGATACGCAGTATTTT.

The J gene is TRBJ2-5, the V gene TRBV5-1; TRBD1 matches at 7 bases. In germline, CDR1 is SGHRS, CDR2 YFSETQ. This CDR3 has 15 amino acids. The J segment lost 2 bases and the V segment lost 2 bases, leaving 6 bases of the junction unmatched. CDR3 residues: CASSFSGTEQETQYF. CDR3 nucleotide sequence: TGCGCCAGCAGCTTTTCCGGGACAGAGCAAGAGACCCAGTACTTC.

The rearrangement links TRBV29-1 to TRBJ2-3; 8 bases are shared with TRBD1. Germline V CDR1 and CDR2: SQVTM, ANQGSEA. The CDR3 has 15 residues. The ends lost 0 bases at V and 0 bases at J; junction bases unmatched: 2. The CDR3 here is CSVEDQGASTDTQYF. The CDR3 DNA sequence: TGCAGCGTTGAAGATCAGGGGGCAAGCACAGATACGCAGTATTTT.

Only a few counts were recorded for this clone. The V gene is TRBV19, the J gene TRBJ2-1; 9 positions match TRBD2. The germline V gene has CDR1 LNHDA and CDR2 SQIVND (reference sequence). The trim removed 9 bases at V and 4 bases at J, leaving 10 bases unmatched. The CDR3 extends over 15 amino acids. The CDR3 sequence: CARPRLAVHYNEQFF. The CDR3 DNA reads TGTGCCAGACCAAGACTAGCGGTCCATTACAATGAGCAGTTCTTC.

The J gene is TRBJ2-6, the V gene TRBV5-1, with no clear D. V shed 6 bases and J shed 2 bases, with 9 bases lying between them. The CDR3 is 14 residues long. CDR1 is SGHRS and CDR2 is YFSETQ in the germline V gene. CDR3 coding DNA: TGCGCCAGCAAGTTTGGGCCTGGGGCCAACGTCCTGACTTTC. Its protein is CASKFGPGANVLTF. Based on the CDR3 plus reference TRBV5-1 and TRBJ2-6, the full variable domain is KAGVTQTPRYLIKTRGQQVTLSCSPISGHRSVSWYQQTPGQGLQFLFEYFSETQRNKGNFPGRFSGRQFSNSRSEMNVSTLELGDSALYLCASKFGPGANVLTFGAGSRLTVL.

The sample holds a few counts of this clone. The chain has TRBV29-1 and TRBJ2-5; 8 bases are shared with TRBD1. The CDR3 is made up of 15 amino acids. Germline V CDR1 and CDR2: SQVTM, ANQGSEA. Germline trimming cut 3 bases from V and 6 bases from J; bases unmatched to any gene: 12. The CDR3 sequence: CSVDLPGGRGQTQYF. The DNA of the CDR3 is TGCAGCGTTGATCTCCCAGGGGGCCGGGGACAGACCCAGTACTTC.

This sequence joins TRBV5-1 and TRBJ2-2; 8 bases align to TRBD1. This CDR3 contains 14 residues. V shed 4 bases and J 5 bases; nucleotides not matched to a gene: 4. CDR1 and CDR2 (germline): SGHRS, YFSETQ. The DNA of the CDR3 is TGCGCCAGCAGCGTTAGACAGGGGACCGGGGAGCTGTTTTTT. Its protein product is CASSVRQGTGELFF.

V usage is TRBV29-1 and J usage is TRBJ2-6; D may match TRBD1 or TRBD2 (5 bases each). Germline CDR1 and CDR2: SQVTM and ANQGSEA. The CDR3 is made up of 16 amino acids. V lost 5 bases and J 0 bases, leaving 14 bases between the germline ends. DNA for the CDR3: TGCAGCGTTAGCCGGGACGTTGACTCTGGGGCCAACGTCCTGACTTTC. Protein product: CSVSRDVDSGANVLTF.

There are a few counts of this clone. This sequence joins TRBV5-1 and TRBJ1-6; maybe TRBD1 (6 bases). Germline CDR1 and CDR2: SGHRS and YFSETQ. The CDR3 is made up of 15 amino acids. V lost 0 bases to trimming and J lost 8 bases, with 12 bases between them. CDR3 sequence (DNA): TGCGCCAGCAGCTTGGGACAGGTGGGGGATTCACCCCTCCACTTT. Protein: CASSLGQVGDSPLHF.

The chain recombines TRBV6-5 with TRBJ1-1, with D possibly TRBD1 on 5 matching bases. CDR3 size: 15 residues. Germline CDR1 and CDR2: MNHEY and SVGAGI. Between the trimmed V and J ends, which lost 0 bases and 0 bases, there was a span of 8 bases. The CDR3 bases are TGTGCCAGCAGTTACTCAGCAGGGATGAACACTGAAGCTTTCTTT. It is translated as CASSYSAGMNTEAFF.

The sample holds a few counts of this clone. V is TRBV29-1 and J is TRBJ1-2; unclear D gene. V was trimmed by 4 bases and J by 6 bases, leaving 15 bases between them. CDR3 length: 13 residues. Germline V lookup: CDR1 SQVTM, CDR2 ANQGSEA. This CDR3 reads CSVGLAGSDGYTF. CDR3 DNA sequence: TGCAGCGTTGGTCTCGCTGGGAGCGATGGCTACACCTTC. The full variable domain, in which reference TRBV29-1 and TRBJ1-2 provide the parts outside the CDR3, is SAVISQKPSRDICQRGTSLTIQCQVDSQVTMMFWYRQQPGQSLTLIATANQGSEATYESGFVIDKFPISRPNLTFSTLTVSNMSPEDSSIYLCSVGLAGSDGYTFGSGTRLTVV.

The chain combines TRBV2 with TRBJ2-1; perhaps D is TRBD1 or TRBD2 (5 bases each). Trimming stripped 4 bases from V and 4 bases from J, with 8 bases between. Germline V CDR1 and CDR2: SNHLY, FYNNEI. This CDR3 spans 13 amino acids. CDR3 residues: CASSGDGYNEQFF. CDR3 bases: TGTGCCAGCAGTGGGGACGGGTACAATGAGCAGTTCTTC.